This T cell receptor (beta chain) was obtained from a study of OX40 agonist ivuxolimab in advanced cancers. Regarding the study as a whole: Some nonresponders also had low normalized T-cell clonal expansion. Among the lowest levels of clonal expansion were found in partial responders at 0.1-3.0 mg/kg. Among T cells, CD8+ cells averaged more expanded clones than CD4+ cells.

Regarding this clone: Its antigen is currently unknown.

Autoimmune disease history or systemic immunosuppression excluded patients. TCRdb's copy holds only in-frame clones and misses some; the assay was immunoSEQ multiplex PCR. The top ten clones hold less than 0.9% of a sample with 64,000 or so clones, roughly 83% of them seen once. The CDR3 length is 17 residues. V lost 1 base to trimming and J lost 4 bases; unmatched junction nucleotides: 8. In germline, CDR1 is SGHKS, CDR2 YYEKEE (reference sequence). This specimen consisted of CD4+ or CD8+ T cells sorted from blood, obtained in a trial of the OX40 agonist ivuxolimab. The sequence derives from an adult with an advanced solid tumor such as melanoma, head and neck, liver or kidney cancer. The chain carries TRBV5-5 and TRBJ2-3, with 11 bases that match TRBD2. The CDR3 reads CASSLSLTSGSADTQYF. The CDR3 DNA reads as TGTGCCAGCAGCTTGTCCCTCACTAGCGGGAGCGCAGATACGCAGTATTTT.